These 27 T cell receptor beta chains were all obtained from the same sample, sequenced in a study of blood T cell repertoires in COVID-19. The repertoire was sequenced with immunoSEQ multiplex PCR; TCRdb's copy has only in-frame clones and lacks some. Among about 480,000 clones listed, 89% were seen once. The sample was peripheral blood. These receptors were collected from a man younger than 35 with COVID-19, enrolled during active disease.

The chain has TRBV6-5 and TRBJ1-4, with D possibly matching TRBD1 (5 bases). V shed 2 bases and J shed 8 bases, with 18 bases lying between them. This CDR3 is built from 16 residues. CDR1 MNHEY and CDR2 SVGAGI come from the germline V gene. The CDR3 bases are TGTGCCAGCAGTTACGGCAGGGCAGGGATCAGAGAAAAACTGTTTTTT. Translation gives CASSYGRAGIREKLFF.

The gene calls are TRBV6-6 and TRBJ2-1, with 16 bases aligning to TRBD2. Looked up from germline, CDR1 is MNHNY and CDR2 is SVGAGI (reference sequence). This CDR3 has 16 residues. V gave up 7 bases and J gave up 9 bases; unmatched junction bases: 9. The CDR3 sequence is CASIKDGTSGGVEQFF. The CDR3 bases are TGTGCCAGCATTAAAGACGGGACTAGCGGGGGGGTTGAGCAGTTCTTC.

Notes on this clone: This sample includes further DNA sequences coding for the same CDR3. The chain has TRBV7-9 and TRBJ2-7; D uncertain. This CDR3 has 13 amino acids. V was shortened by 1 base and J by 2 bases, with 6 bases between the two germline ends. Germline V CDR1 and CDR2: SEHNR, FQNEAQ (reference sequence). The CDR3 loop is CASSLGLAYEQYF. The CDR3 DNA follows: TGTGCCAGCAGCTTAGGGTTAGCCTACGAGCAGTACTTC. The full variable domain, its missing parts supplied by reference TRBV7-9 and TRBJ2-7, is DTGVSQNPRHKITKRGQNVTFRCDPISEHNRLYWYRQTLGQGPEFLTYFQNEAQLEKSRLLSDRFSAERPKGSFSTLEIQRTEQGDSAMYLCASSLGLAYEQYFGPGTRLTVT.

CDR3 DNA sequence: TGTGCCAGCAGCTTTAGGCTAGTACCCTACGAGCAGTACTTC. This codes for CASSFRLVPYEQYF. The J gene is TRBJ2-7, the V gene TRBV13; D remains unclear. Germline V lookup: CDR1 PRHDT, CDR2 FYEKMQ (reference sequence). The CDR3 totals 14 residues. V lost 3 bases and J lost 2, with 11 bases in between.

The V gene is TRBV18, the J gene TRBJ2-1; 9 bases map to TRBD2. The CDR3 has 14 residues. Germline V gene data show CDR1 as KGHSH and CDR2 as LQKENI. Trimming cost V 4 bases and J 5 bases; bases outside gene matches: 3. This chain's CDR3 is CASSLRTSDNEQFF. The DNA for the CDR3 is TGTGCCAGCTCACTTCGGACTAGCGACAATGAGCAGTTCTTC.

This rearrangement joins TRBV21-1 to TRBJ1-4; TRBD1, the table's D call, lacks a check against the DNA. TRBV21-1 is a pseudogene locus. CDR3 size: 15 residues. DNA of the CDR3: TGTGCCAGCAGCAAACTGGCCAGGAAAAATGAAAAACTGTTTTTT. Protein: CASSKLARKNEKLFF.

This clone appeared a few times. The chain links TRBV6-5 to TRBJ1-2; the D gene is possibly TRBD1 (6 bases). This CDR3 has 15 residues. The V end lost 0 bases, the J end lost 4 bases, and 12 bases lay between the germline ends. From germline, CDR1 is MNHEY and CDR2 SVGAGI. The CDR3 region is CASSYSTGQRYGYTF. CDR3 DNA sequence: TGTGCCAGCAGTTACTCGACGGGACAACGCTATGGCTACACCTTC.

This clone was counted between two and nine times. This sequence joins TRBV2 and TRBJ2-1; 16 bases agree with TRBD2. The CDR3 has 16 residues. In germline, CDR1 is SNHLY, CDR2 FYNNEI. V trimming: 5 bases; J trimming: 9 bases; junction bases outside the gene matches: 7. The CDR3 is CASSKGLAGGQGEQFF. In DNA form, the CDR3 reads TGTGCCAGCAGTAAGGGACTAGCGGGGGGGCAAGGTGAGCAGTTCTTC.

This chain joins TRBV16 and TRBJ2-5; D gene ambiguous. Looked up from germline, CDR1 is KGHSY and CDR2 is FQNENV. The germline V and J ends were trimmed by 4 bases and 7 bases, with 16 bases remaining between them. The CDR3 is 14 amino acids. The CDR3: CASSPPVGGRTQYF. The CDR3 DNA reads as TGTGCCAGCAGCCCTCCAGTTGGCGGCAGGACCCAGTACTTC.

The chain recombines TRBV27 with TRBJ2-3; 7 positions match TRBD2. The V gene end was trimmed by 3 bases and the J gene end by 2 bases; junction bases not matched to a gene: 2. CDR3 length equals 14 residues. Germline lookup yields CDR1 MNHEY and CDR2 SMNVEV (reference sequence). The CDR3 DNA follows: TGTGCCAGCAGTTTGACTAGCACCACAGATACGCAGTATTTT. Protein sequence: CASSLTSTTDTQYF.

CDR3 in amino acids: CASNGLTEANEKLFF. CDR3 coding DNA: TGTGCCAGCAACGGGCTGACAGAGGCTAATGAAAAACTGTTTTTT. The genes are TRBV6-5 and TRBJ1-4, with TRBD1 as a possible D gene (5 bases). CDR1 and CDR2 (germline): MNHEY, SVGAGI. Trimming left V 7 bases short and J 3 bases short, with 15 bases between. The CDR3 runs to 15 residues.

The V call is TRBV7-9, the J call TRBJ1-3; D not resolved. Trimming took 5 bases from V and 0 from J, leaving 11 bases between them. The CDR3 length is 15 residues. Germline V gives CDR1 SEHNR, CDR2 FQNEAQ (reference sequence). Here the CDR3 reads CASSPGFPSGNTIYF. The CDR3 bases are TGTGCCAGCAGCCCGGGGTTCCCCTCTGGAAACACCATATATTTT.

V is TRBV12-5 and J is TRBJ1-5; no reliable D call. CDR1 is LGHNT, CDR2 FRNRAP, per germline. This CDR3 comprises 15 residues. V gave up 3 bases and J gave up 0 bases, with 9 bases separating them. The CDR3 spells CASGFSGNSNQPQHF. CDR3 DNA: TGTGCTAGTGGTTTTTCCGGGAATAGCAATCAGCCCCAGCATTTT.

The rearrangement links TRBV19 to TRBJ2-1; the match to TRBD2 covers 8 bases. The CDR3 sequence is 15 residues long. Germline-derived CDR1 and CDR2 are LNHDA and SQIVND (reference sequence). The V and J ends lost 5 bases and 8 bases, in that order; junction bases with no gene match: 11. CDR3 sequence: CASSERAGGGHEQFF. CDR3 sequence (DNA): TGTGCCAGTAGTGAAAGGGCGGGAGGTGGTCATGAGCAGTTCTTC. The full variable domain, with the rest looked up from reference TRBV19 and TRBJ2-1, is DGGITQSPKYLFRKEGQNVTLSCEQNLNHDAMYWYRQDPGQGLRLIYYSQIVNDFQKGDIAEGYSVSREKKESFPLTVTSAQKNPTAFYLCASSERAGGGHEQFFGPGTRLTVL.

This chain connects TRBV7-3 to TRBJ1-1; D is undetermined. The CDR3 sequence is 13 residues long. The ends were cut back, 5 bases at V and 3 bases at J, with 10 bases in the middle. Germline V gene sequence: CDR1 SGHTA, CDR2 FQGTGA. This chain's CDR3 is CASSPTRDTEAFF. DNA of the CDR3: TGTGCCAGCAGCCCGACGAGGGACACTGAAGCTTTCTTT.

The V gene is TRBV6-5, the J gene TRBJ1-6; D is perhaps TRBD1 (6 bases). The CDR3 consists of 13 residues. Trimming took off 10 bases at V and 9 bases at J, with 16 bases between the two ends. The germline V gene has CDR1 MNHEY and CDR2 SVGAGI. CDR3 nucleotides: TGTGCCACACAACAGGGATGGTCTTCACCCCTCCACTTT. Its translation is CATQQGWSSPLHF.

This clone was counted a single time. This sequence joins TRBV24-1 and TRBJ2-4; 10 bases line up with TRBD2. The length of the CDR3 is 16 residues. Trimming removed 0 bases from V and 13 bases from J; junction bases left unmatched: 11. The germline CDR1 and CDR2 sequences are KGHDR and SFDVKD. The CDR3 DNA reads TGTGCCACCAGTGATTTGACCAGCGGGAGGGCCGGGAACCAGTACTTC. Protein: CATSDLTSGRAGNQYF.

The chain uses TRBV3-1 (or the pseudogene TRBV3-2) and TRBJ1-4; D is possibly TRBD1 (6 bases). V lost 0 bases to trimming and J lost 6 bases, with 14 bases between them. Germline CDR1 and CDR2: LGHDT and YNNKEL (reference sequence). This CDR3 region has 16 residues. In DNA form, the CDR3 reads TGTGCCAGCAGCCAAGATCTTACAGGGAATTATGAAAAACTGTTTTTT. Protein sequence: CASSQDLTGNYEKLFF.

J is TRBJ2-5 and V is TRBV10-3, with D perhaps matching TRBD2 (6 bases). V was clipped by 2 bases and J by 2 bases, with 9 bases between them. Per the germline V gene, CDR1 is ENHRY and CDR2 is SYGVKD. CDR3 size: 14 residues. CDR3 sequence (DNA): TGTGCCATCAGTGAGGGACTACTACAAGAGACCCAGTACTTC. It encodes CAISEGLLQETQYF.

The genes are TRBV24-1 and TRBJ2-5, with 7 bases identical to TRBD1. J was trimmed by 1 base and V by 4 bases; bases with no gene match: 5. The CDR3 totals 15 residues. Germline V gene data show CDR1 as KGHDR and CDR2 as SFDVKD. CDR3 nucleotide sequence: TGTGCCACCAGTGACAACCGGGACAGCCAAGAGACCCAGTACTTC. Protein product: CATSDNRDSQETQYF.

The chain recombines TRBV2 with TRBJ1-1; no firm D call. The V end was cut by 6 bases, the J end by 3 bases, with 5 bases between. This CDR3 has 11 amino acids. CDR1 SNHLY and CDR2 FYNNEI come from the germline V gene. This CDR3 is CASRDYTEAFF. CDR3 coding DNA: TGTGCCAGCAGGGACTACACTGAAGCTTTCTTT.

This rearrangement joins TRBV27 to TRBJ2-7, with D perhaps matching TRBD1 (5 bases). CDR1 MNHEY and CDR2 SMNVEV come from the germline V gene (reference sequence). V shed 6 bases and J shed 0 bases, with 6 bases lying between them. There are 12 residues in the CDR3. Here the CDR3 DNA reads TGTGCCAGCAGGGACACCTCCTACGAGCAGTACTTC. Translating gives CASRDTSYEQYF.

This chain uses TRBV25-1 with TRBJ1-4; no definite D call. CDR1 and CDR2 (germline): MGHDK, SYGVNS. This CDR3 has 14 amino acids. Trimming removed 4 bases at V and 7 bases at J, with 13 bases between. The CDR3, as DNA: TGTGCCAGCAGTGTCGCGGACTCTACTGAAAAACTGTTTTTT. Its protein is CASSVADSTEKLFF.

This chain uses TRBV6-1 with TRBJ2-2; weak D call: TRBD2 (6 bases). The ends were cut back, 3 bases at V and 11 bases at J, with 22 bases in the middle. The germline gives CDR1 MNHNS, CDR2 SASEGT. The CDR3 covers 16 residues. CDR3 nucleotides: TGTGCCAGCAGTGAGAACGCGGGGCGGGGCAAAGCCGAGCTGTTTTTT. This codes for CASSENAGRGKAELFF.

This rearrangement joins TRBV4-2 to TRBJ2-1, with D possibly matching TRBD2 (6 bases). Trimming removed 4 bases from V and 6 bases from J, with 16 bases in between. This CDR3 comprises 15 residues. Germline CDR1 reads LGHNA; CDR2 reads YNFKEQ. For the CDR3, the DNA is TGTGCCAGCAGCCTCCGGGGGTCACCAATCAATGAGCAGTTCTTC. It is translated as CASSLRGSPINEQFF.

This chain connects TRBV5-4 to TRBJ2-5, with 10 positions matching TRBD2. The CDR3 spans 15 residues. Trimming removed 3 bases from V and 3 bases from J; junction bases left unmatched: 5. Germline V CDR1 and CDR2: SGHNT, YYREEE (reference sequence). The CDR3 reads CASSYPLAGEETQYF. The DNA for the CDR3 is TGTGCCAGCAGCTATCCTCTAGCGGGAGAAGAGACCCAGTACTTC.

The chain couples TRBV29-1 to TRBJ2-1, with 9 positions matching TRBD2. The CDR3 loop spans 15 amino acids. With V trimmed by 6 bases and J by 3 bases, 9 bases remained unmatched. The V gene's germline CDR1 is SQVTM and CDR2 ANQGSEA. The CDR3 nucleotides are TGCAGCGTAGTAGCGGGGGCCTCGGACTACAATGAGCAGTTCTTC. It encodes CSVVAGASDYNEQFF.